The 12 T cell receptor beta chains below all came from one sample that was sequenced in a study of blood T cell repertoires in COVID-19. Method: immunoSEQ multiplex PCR; TCRdb's copy keeps in-frame clones and lacks some. The data contain 200,000 or so clones, 65% to 85% of them singletons. What was sequenced was peripheral blood. The source is a woman between 25 and 40 years old who had recovered from COVID-19.

Comments on this clone: A junction boundary mismatches the germline segment, possibly from a read error. The genes are TRBV7-7 and TRBJ2-5, with a weak D call TRBD1 (5 bases). CDR1 and CDR2 (germline): SSHAT, FNYEAQ (reference sequence). The CDR3 is made up of 13 amino acids. The CDR3 loop reads CASSPGMGETQYF. The CDR3 DNA is TGTGCTAGCAGCCCAGGGATGGGAGAGACCCAGTACTTC.

This clone was detected a few times. The gene calls are TRBV28 and TRBJ1-3, with D possibly being TRBD1 (5 bases). Germline lookup yields CDR1 MDHEN and CDR2 SYDVKM. The CDR3 extends over 15 amino acids. Trimming pared 6 bases from V and 0 bases from J, leaving 12 bases between. The CDR3: CASSTQGFSGNTIYF. CDR3 coding DNA: TGTGCCAGCAGCACTCAGGGATTCTCTGGAAACACCATATATTTT.

J is TRBJ1-2 and V is TRBV28, with a possible D match to TRBD1 (6 bases). The germline V gene encodes CDR1 MDHEN and CDR2 SYDVKM. The CDR3 spans 12 residues. The V end lost 11 bases, the J end lost 7 bases, and 17 bases lay between the germline ends. CDR3 sequence (DNA): TGTGCCGGACGGGGGGCTTCAACTGGCTACACCTTC. It specifies CAGRGASTGYTF.

The CDR3 nucleotides read TGTGCCAGCAGCGGGGCGGGCAGGGGGCTTCATGAGCAGTACTTC. Protein sequence: CASSGAGRGLHEQYF. J is TRBJ2-7 and V is TRBV13; 8 bases are shared with TRBD1. Per the germline V gene, CDR1 is PRHDT and CDR2 is FYEKMQ (reference sequence). The CDR3 spans 15 residues. Unmatched junction bases numbered 13, after V lost 5 bases and J lost 7 bases.

This CDR3 reads CASSYGGNTDTQYF. The CDR3 coding sequence is TGTGCCAGCAGTTACGGCGGGAACACAGATACGCAGTATTTT. V usage is TRBV6-5 and J usage is TRBJ2-3; maybe TRBD2 (6 bases). Per the germline V gene, CDR1 is MNHEY and CDR2 is SVGAGI. Trimming removed 2 bases at V and 2 bases at J, with 8 bases between. The CDR3 runs 14 residues.

The chain uses TRBV2 and TRBJ1-5, with D possibly being TRBD1 (5 bases). This CDR3 has 15 residues. Germline CDR1 SNHLY, CDR2 FYNNEI. Trimming stripped 5 bases from V and 9 bases from J, with 20 bases between. CDR3 sequence reads: CASSIRAGTQRPQHF. CDR3 sequence (DNA): TGTGCCAGCAGTATCAGGGCCGGTACTCAAAGGCCCCAGCATTTT.

The chain uses TRBV5-1 and TRBJ2-3; 12 bases match TRBD2. The germline gives CDR1 SGHRS, CDR2 YFSETQ. Trimming at V came to 4 bases and at J to 4 bases, leaving 7 bases not matched to a gene. The CDR3 length is 16 residues. For the CDR3, the DNA is TGCGCCAGCAGCCCCGGACTAGCGGGAACTGCAGATACGCAGTATTTT. The encoded protein is CASSPGLAGTADTQYF.

This clone was seen a few times. The chain recombines TRBV6-5 with TRBJ1-1; no clear D. CDR1 is MNHEY, CDR2 SVGAGI, per germline. This CDR3 is built from 13 residues. V was trimmed by 4 bases and J by 4 bases, leaving 10 bases between them. Here the CDR3 reads CASSSGGGTEAFF. The DNA for the CDR3 is TGTGCCAGCAGTTCCGGAGGTGGCACTGAAGCTTTCTTT.

The rearrangement links TRBV30 to TRBJ2-7; 9 bases map to TRBD1. V dropped 3 bases and J dropped 2; count of bases not matched to a gene: 8. The germline CDR1 and CDR2 sequences are GTSNPN and SVGIG (reference sequence). There are 15 residues in the CDR3. Here the CDR3 reads CAWRLFGQGPYEQYF. DNA of the CDR3: TGTGCCTGGAGGCTATTCGGACAGGGGCCCTACGAGCAGTACTTC.

J is TRBJ2-3 and V is TRBV19, with a tentative D call TRBD2 (6 bases). This CDR3 contains 14 residues. Trimming took 3 bases from V and 1 from J, leaving 8 bases between them. Germline assignment: CDR1 LNHDA and CDR2 SQIVND (reference sequence). CDR3 sequence reads: CASSIGGGTDTQYF. The CDR3 DNA reads TGTGCCAGTAGTATCGGGGGAGGCACAGATACGCAGTATTTT.

CDR3 sequence: CASSRASGSYEQYF. The CDR3, as DNA: TGCGCCAGCAGTAGAGCTAGCGGCTCCTACGAGCAGTACTTC. The V call is TRBV5-1, the J call TRBJ2-7, with 7 bases identical to TRBD2. The V gene's germline CDR1 is SGHRS and CDR2 YFSETQ. The CDR3 covers 14 residues. J was trimmed by 0 bases and V by 5 bases; bases with no gene match: 5.

CDR3 coding DNA: TGCGCCAGCAGCTTGGGTGGCAGGGGGCTCTCTGGGGCCAACGTCCTGACTTTC. Protein: CASSLGGRGLSGANVLTF. This chain uses TRBV5-1 with TRBJ2-6, with 8 positions matching TRBD1. V was clipped by 0 bases and J by 0 bases; unmatched bases: 5. CDR1 is SGHRS and CDR2 is YFSETQ in the germline V gene. The CDR3 spans 18 residues.